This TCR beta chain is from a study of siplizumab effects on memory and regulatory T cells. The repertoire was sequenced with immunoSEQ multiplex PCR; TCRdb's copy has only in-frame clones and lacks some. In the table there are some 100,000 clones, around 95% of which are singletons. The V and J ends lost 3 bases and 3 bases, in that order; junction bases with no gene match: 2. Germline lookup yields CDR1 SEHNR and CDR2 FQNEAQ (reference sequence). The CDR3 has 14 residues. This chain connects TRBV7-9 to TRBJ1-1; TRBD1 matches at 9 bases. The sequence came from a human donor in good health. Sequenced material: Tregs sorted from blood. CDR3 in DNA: TGTGCCAGCAGCTTCCGGACAGGGGACACTGAAGCTTTCTTT. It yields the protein CASSFRTGDTEAFF.